This T cell receptor (beta chain) was identified during a study of blood T cell repertoires in COVID-19. Study-level background: Whether acute or convalescent, the COVID-19 samples came from the United States, Italy and Spain.

Authors' analysis steps: Amplifying reference gene primers gave estimates of nucleated cell counts. Clones were sequenced by immunoSEQ multiplex PCR, and TCRdb holds only the in-frame ones, with some missing. The V and J calls and clone size come from that table; D and trimming were worked out from the DNA. The sample lists 200,000 to 300,000 clones; 70% to 90% were seen once. This CDR3 spans 14 amino acids. J was trimmed by 2 bases and V by 4 bases; bases with no gene match: 5. The germline gives CDR1 SGHRS, CDR2 YFSETQ. V and J are TRBV5-1 and TRBJ2-7; 8 positions agree with TRBD1. Specimen: peripheral blood. This sequence was found in a man in his fifties with COVID-19, enrolled during active disease. CDR3 DNA: TGCGCCAGCAGCACGGAGGACAGGGCCTACGAGCAGTACTTC. Translating gives CASSTEDRAYEQYF.